This T cell receptor beta chain emerged from a study of CXCR3-negative and CXCR3-positive naive CD8 T cells. Study conclusions and caveats: Naive CXCR3-positive and CXCR3-negative cells shared TRBV-TRBJ usage; memory cells diverged. Naive subsets were similarly diverse, while memory CD8+ repertoires were much less diverse. Cryopreservation partially decreased CXCR3 expression, and most assays used fresh PBMCs. The study found more hydrophobic TRB CDR3s in CXCR3-positive naive cells than in CXCR3-negative naive cells.

Of note for this clonotype: Antigen unknown.

The CDR3 length is 15 residues. Carrying UMI labels, the TRB cDNA libraries were prepared through 5' RACE. TCRdb derives one entry per CDR3 protein from the 5' RACE reads, leaving out DNA. The table lists several thousand distinct CDR3 sequences. Naive CD8+ T cells displayed a CD45RO-CCR7+CD27+CD95- phenotype. The sequence was obtained from a human donor in good health. Some clones in this sample may be carry-over from other donors' samples. What was sequenced was naive CXCR3+ CD8+ T cells from blood. Subset meaning: CD45RO-CCR7+CD27+CD95- naive CD8+ T cells expressing CXCR3 (TNR3+). The rearrangement links TRBV12-3 or TRBV12-4 to TRBJ2-2; TCRdb's D gene call, TRBD1, goes unchecked for lack of DNA. The CDR3 here is CASSSPGGRTGELFF.